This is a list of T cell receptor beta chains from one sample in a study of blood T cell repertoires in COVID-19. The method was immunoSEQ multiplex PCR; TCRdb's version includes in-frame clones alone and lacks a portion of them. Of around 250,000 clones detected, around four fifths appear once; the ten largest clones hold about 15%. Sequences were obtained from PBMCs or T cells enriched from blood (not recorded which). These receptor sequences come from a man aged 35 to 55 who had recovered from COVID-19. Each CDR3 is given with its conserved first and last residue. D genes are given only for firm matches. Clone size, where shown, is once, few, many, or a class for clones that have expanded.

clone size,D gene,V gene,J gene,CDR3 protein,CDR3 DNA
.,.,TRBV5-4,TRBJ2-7,CASSLGRGNYEQYF,TGTGCCAGCAGCTTGGGGCGGGGCAACTACGAGCAGTACTTC
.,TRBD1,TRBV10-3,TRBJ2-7,CASRVTGTGSEQYF,TGTGCCTCCAGGGTGACCGGGACAGGGAGCGAGCAGTACTTC
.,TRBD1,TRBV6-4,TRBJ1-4,CASRGHRGTTGEKLFF,TGTGCCAGCAGAGGGCACAGGGGGACTACTGGTGAAAAACTGTTTTTT
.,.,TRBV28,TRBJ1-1,CAISRAADTEAFF,TGTGCCATATCGCGGGCCGCGGACACTGAAGCTTTCTTT
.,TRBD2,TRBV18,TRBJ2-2,CASSPGLANTGELFF,TGTGCCAGCTCACCGGGACTAGCGAACACCGGGGAGCTGTTTTTT
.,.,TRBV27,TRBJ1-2,CASSSAGFGYTF,TGTGCCAGCAGTTCTGCGGGTTTTGGCTACACCTTC
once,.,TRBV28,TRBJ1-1,CATGGPTNTEAFF,TGTGCCACCGGGGGACCGACCAACACTGAAGCTTTCTTT
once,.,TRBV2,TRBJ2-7,CASSQQQGGEQYF,TGTGCCAGCAGTCAGCAACAGGGCGGCGAGCAGTACTTC
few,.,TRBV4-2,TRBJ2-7,CASSQDGGRQSQYF,TGTGCCAGCAGCCAAGATGGGGGCCGACAGTCGCAGTACTTC
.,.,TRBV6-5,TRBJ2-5,CASSYSSETQYF,TGTGCCAGCAGTTACTCGTCTGAGACCCAGTACTTC
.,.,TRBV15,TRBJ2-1,CATTGTYYNEQFF,TGTGCCACCACCGGGACATATTACAATGAGCAGTTCTTC
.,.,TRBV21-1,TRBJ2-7,CASSSNYRGRFGQYF,TGTGCCAGCAGCAGTAACTACAGGGGGCGCTTTGGACAGTACTTC
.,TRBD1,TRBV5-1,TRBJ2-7,CASSLLTGAIYEQYF,TGCGCCAGCAGCTTGTTGACAGGGGCGATCTACGAGCAGTACTTC
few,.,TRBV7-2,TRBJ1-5,CASSPRGGQPQHF,TGTGCCAGCAGCCCGCGGGGGGGTCAGCCCCAGCATTTT
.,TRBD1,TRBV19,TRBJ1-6,CASSTRGQTKNSPLHF,TGTGCCAGTAGTACCCGGGGACAGACGAAGAATTCACCCCTCCACTTT
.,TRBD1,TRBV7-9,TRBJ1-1,CASSMTGRTEAFF,TGTGCCAGCAGCATGACAGGGAGGACTGAAGCTTTCTTT
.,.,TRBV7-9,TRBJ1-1,CASSASGPEAFF,TGTGCCAGCAGCGCTTCAGGGCCTGAAGCTTTCTTT
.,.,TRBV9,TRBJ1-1,CASSVGGWDTEAFF,TGTGCCAGCAGCGTAGGAGGTTGGGACACTGAAGCTTTCTTT
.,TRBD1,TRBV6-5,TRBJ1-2,CASRPDRETSYGYTF,TGTGCCAGCAGACCCGACAGGGAGACTTCCTATGGCTACACCTTC
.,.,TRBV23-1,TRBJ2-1,CARNRNEQFF,TGCGCCCGCAATAGAAATGAGCAGTTCTTC
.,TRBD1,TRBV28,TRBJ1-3,CASSRDSKDTIYF,TGTGCCAGCAGCAGGGACAGTAAGGACACCATATATTTT
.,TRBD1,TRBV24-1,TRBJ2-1,CASASGGSYNEQFF,TGTGCCAGTGCGTCAGGGGGCTCGTACAATGAGCAGTTCTTC
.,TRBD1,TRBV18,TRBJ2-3,CASSPGTGSDTQYF,TGTGCCAGCTCTCCTGGGACAGGGTCAGATACGCAGTATTTT
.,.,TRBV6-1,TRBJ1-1,CASSEIFSLSEAFF,TGTGCCAGCAGTGAAATATTCTCTCTTTCTGAAGCTTTCTTT
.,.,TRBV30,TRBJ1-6,CAWALQANSPLHF,TGTGCCTGGGCCCTCCAGGCCAATTCACCCCTCCACTTT
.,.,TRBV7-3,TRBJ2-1,CASSPSGRGSYNEQFF,TGTGCCAGCAGCCCCTCGGGCAGGGGATCCTACAATGAGCAGTTCTTC